Listed here is a single T cell receptor beta chain. Its antigen is currently unknown. This entry comes from a study of molecular identifiers for immune sequencing clone quantification. TCRdb itself ran the PCR reads through MiXCR, one entry per CDR3 protein. The sample contains around 480,000 distinct CDR3 sequences, about a fifth of which appear only once. The CDR3 has 14 amino acids. V was trimmed by 2 bases and J by 3 bases, leaving 10 bases between them. Germline lookup yields CDR1 SGHDT and CDR2 YYEEEE. Notes on the study in general: Underestimated sizes of highly expanded clones could result from identical TCR molecules that share a barcode.

This sequence originates from a human donor in good health. Some libraries in this study had Jurkat cell RNA spiked in. The chain carries TRBV5-6 and TRBJ2-3, with a weak D call TRBD2 (6 bases). The source material was naive CD8+ T cells from blood, with Jurkat cell RNA spiked in. Regarding subset: FACS-sorted CD8+CD4-CCR7+CD45RA+ naive T cells. The CDR3, as DNA: TGTGCCAGCAGCTTCCCTAGCGCGACAGATACGCAGTATTTT. This gives the protein CASSFPSATDTQYF.